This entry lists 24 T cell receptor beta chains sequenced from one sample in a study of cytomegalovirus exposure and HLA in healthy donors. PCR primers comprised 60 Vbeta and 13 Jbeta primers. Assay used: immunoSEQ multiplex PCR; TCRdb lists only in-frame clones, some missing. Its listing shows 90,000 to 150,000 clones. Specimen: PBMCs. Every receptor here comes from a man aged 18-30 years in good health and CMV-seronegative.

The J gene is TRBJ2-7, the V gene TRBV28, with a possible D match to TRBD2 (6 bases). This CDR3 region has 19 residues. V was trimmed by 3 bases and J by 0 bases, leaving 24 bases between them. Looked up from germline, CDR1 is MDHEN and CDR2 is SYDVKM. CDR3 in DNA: TGTGCCAGCAGTTTCCGTAGCGGACTCGGATCCTTAAACTCCTACGAGCAGTACTTC. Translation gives CASSFRSGLGSLNSYEQYF.

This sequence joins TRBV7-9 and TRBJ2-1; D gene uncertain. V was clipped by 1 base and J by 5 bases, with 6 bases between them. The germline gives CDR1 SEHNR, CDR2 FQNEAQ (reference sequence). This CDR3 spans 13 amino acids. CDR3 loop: CASSLVSDNEQFF. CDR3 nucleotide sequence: TGTGCCAGCAGCTTAGTCTCGGACAATGAGCAGTTCTTC.

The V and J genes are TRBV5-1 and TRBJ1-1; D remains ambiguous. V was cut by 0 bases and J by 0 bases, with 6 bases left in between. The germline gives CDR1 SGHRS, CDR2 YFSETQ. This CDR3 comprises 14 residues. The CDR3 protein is CASSLDFMNTEAFF. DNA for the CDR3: TGCGCCAGCAGCTTGGACTTTATGAACACTGAAGCTTTCTTT.

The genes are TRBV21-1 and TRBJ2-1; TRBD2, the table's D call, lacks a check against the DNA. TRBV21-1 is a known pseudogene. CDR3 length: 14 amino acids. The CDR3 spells CANRAGAGYNEQFF. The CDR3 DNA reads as TGTGCCAACAGAGCGGGCGCGGGGTACAATGAGCAGTTCTTC.

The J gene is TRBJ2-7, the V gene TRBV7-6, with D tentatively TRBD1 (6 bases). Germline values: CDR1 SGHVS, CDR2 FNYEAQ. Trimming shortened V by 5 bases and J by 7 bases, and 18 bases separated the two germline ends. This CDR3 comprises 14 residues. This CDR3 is CASSPGQTPREQYF. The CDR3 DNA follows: TGTGCCAGCAGCCCAGGACAGACGCCCAGGGAGCAGTACTTC.

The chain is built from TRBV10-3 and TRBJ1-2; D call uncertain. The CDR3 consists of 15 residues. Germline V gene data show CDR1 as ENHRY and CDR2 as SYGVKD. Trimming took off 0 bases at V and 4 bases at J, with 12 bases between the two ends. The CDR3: CAISESEAISYGYTF. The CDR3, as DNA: TGTGCCATCAGTGAGTCGGAGGCAATCAGCTATGGCTACACCTTC.

CDR3 nucleotides: TGTGCCAGCAGCTTATTCCGGTACAATGAGCAGTTCTTC. Its protein is CASSLFRYNEQFF. The chain is built from TRBV7-2 and TRBJ2-1; D remains unclear. This CDR3 contains 13 residues. The germline V gene has CDR1 SGHTA and CDR2 FQGNSA. The germline V and J ends were trimmed by 2 bases and 4 bases, with 6 bases remaining between them.

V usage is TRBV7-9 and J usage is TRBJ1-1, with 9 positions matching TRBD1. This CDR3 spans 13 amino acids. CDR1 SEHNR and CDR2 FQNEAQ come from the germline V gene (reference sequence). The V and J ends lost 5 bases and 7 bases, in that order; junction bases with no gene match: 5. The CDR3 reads CASSRDRDFEAFF. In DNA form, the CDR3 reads TGTGCCAGCAGCCGGGACAGGGACTTTGAAGCTTTCTTT.

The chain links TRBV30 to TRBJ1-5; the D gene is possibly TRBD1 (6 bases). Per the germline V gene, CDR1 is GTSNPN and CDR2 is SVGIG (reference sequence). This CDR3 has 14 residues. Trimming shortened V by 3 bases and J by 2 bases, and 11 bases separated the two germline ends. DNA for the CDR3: TGTGCCTGGAGCTATTCAGGGGGCAATCAGCCCCAGCATTTT. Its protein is CAWSYSGGNQPQHF.

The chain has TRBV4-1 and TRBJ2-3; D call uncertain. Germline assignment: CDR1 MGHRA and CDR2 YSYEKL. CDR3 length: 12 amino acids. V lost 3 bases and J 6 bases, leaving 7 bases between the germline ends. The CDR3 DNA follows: TGCGCCAGCAGCCATACCCGGGATACGCAGTATTTT. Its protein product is CASSHTRDTQYF.

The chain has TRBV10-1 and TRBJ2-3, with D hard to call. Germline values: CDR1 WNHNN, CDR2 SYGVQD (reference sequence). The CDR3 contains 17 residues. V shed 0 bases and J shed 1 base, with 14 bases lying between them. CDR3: CASSESTAGWGTDTQYF. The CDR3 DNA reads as TGCGCCAGCAGTGAGTCGACGGCAGGATGGGGCACAGATACGCAGTATTTT.

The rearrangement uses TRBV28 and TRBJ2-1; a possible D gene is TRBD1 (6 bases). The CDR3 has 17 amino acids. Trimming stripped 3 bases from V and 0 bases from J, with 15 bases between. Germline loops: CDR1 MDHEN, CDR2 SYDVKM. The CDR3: CASSLRARGRSYNEQFF. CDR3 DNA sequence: TGTGCCAGCAGTTTGAGGGCCAGGGGACGCTCCTACAATGAGCAGTTCTTC.

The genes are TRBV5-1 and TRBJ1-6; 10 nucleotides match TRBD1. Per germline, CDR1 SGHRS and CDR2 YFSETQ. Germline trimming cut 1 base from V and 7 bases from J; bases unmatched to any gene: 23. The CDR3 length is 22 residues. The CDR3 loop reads CASSLRPHGGTGVSDGNSPLHF. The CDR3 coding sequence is TGCGCCAGCAGCTTGCGTCCACATGGGGGGACAGGGGTTTCCGATGGAAATTCACCCCTCCACTTT.

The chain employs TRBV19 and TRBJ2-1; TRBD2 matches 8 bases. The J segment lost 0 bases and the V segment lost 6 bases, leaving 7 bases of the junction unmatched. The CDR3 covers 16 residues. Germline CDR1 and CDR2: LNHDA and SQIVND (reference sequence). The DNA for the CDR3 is TGTGCCAGTAGCCTTCAGGGACTAGTCTCCTACAATGAGCAGTTCTTC. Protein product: CASSLQGLVSYNEQFF.

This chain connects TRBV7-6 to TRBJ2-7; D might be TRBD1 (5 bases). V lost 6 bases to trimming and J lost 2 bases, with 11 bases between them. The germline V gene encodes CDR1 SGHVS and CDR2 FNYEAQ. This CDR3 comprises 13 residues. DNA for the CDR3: TGTGCCAGCAGTATTGGGGCCGCCTACGAGCAGTACTTC. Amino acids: CASSIGAAYEQYF.

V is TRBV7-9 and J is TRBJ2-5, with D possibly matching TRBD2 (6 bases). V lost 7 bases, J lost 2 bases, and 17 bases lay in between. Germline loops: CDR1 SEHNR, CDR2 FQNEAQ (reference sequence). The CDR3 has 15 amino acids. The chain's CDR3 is CASTLGGATQETQYF. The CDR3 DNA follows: TGTGCCAGCACCCTTGGCGGGGCGACACAAGAGACCCAGTACTTC.

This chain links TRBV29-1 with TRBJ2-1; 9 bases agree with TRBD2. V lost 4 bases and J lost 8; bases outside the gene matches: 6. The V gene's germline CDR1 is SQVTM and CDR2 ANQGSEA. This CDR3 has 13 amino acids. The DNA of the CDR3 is TGCAGCGTTGGCGGGGGGGCCGCGGATGAGCAGTTCTTC. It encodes CSVGGGAADEQFF.

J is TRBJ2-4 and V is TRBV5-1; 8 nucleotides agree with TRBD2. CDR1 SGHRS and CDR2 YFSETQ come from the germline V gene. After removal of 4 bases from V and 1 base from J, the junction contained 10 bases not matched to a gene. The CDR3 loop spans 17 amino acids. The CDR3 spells CASSTSNTGGAKNIQYF. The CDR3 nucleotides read TGCGCCAGCAGCACCTCGAATACGGGAGGGGCCAAAAACATTCAGTACTTC. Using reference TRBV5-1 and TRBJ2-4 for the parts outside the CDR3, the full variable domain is KAGVTQTPRYLIKTRGQQVTLSCSPISGHRSVSWYQQTPGQGLQFLFEYFSETQRNKGNFPGRFSGRQFSNSRSEMNVSTLELGDSALYLCASSTSNTGGAKNIQYFGAGTRLSVL.

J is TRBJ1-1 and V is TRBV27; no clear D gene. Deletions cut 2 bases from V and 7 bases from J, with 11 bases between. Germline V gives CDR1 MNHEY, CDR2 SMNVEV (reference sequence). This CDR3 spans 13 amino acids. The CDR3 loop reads CASSLRADYEAFF. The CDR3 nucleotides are TGTGCCAGCAGTTTACGGGCAGACTATGAAGCTTTCTTT.

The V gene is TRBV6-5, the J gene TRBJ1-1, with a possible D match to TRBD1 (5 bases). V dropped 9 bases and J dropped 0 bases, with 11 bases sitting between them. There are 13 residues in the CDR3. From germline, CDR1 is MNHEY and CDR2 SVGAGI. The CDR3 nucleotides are TGTGCCAGTAAACAAGGGGTGAACACTGAAGCTTTCTTT. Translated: CASKQGVNTEAFF.

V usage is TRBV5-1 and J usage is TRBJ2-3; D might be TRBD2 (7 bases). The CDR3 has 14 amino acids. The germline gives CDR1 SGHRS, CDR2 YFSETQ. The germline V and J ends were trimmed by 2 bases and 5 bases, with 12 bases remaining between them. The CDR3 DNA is TGCGCCAGCAGCTTCGGGGGGCGGGAAGATACGCAGTATTTT. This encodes CASSFGGREDTQYF.

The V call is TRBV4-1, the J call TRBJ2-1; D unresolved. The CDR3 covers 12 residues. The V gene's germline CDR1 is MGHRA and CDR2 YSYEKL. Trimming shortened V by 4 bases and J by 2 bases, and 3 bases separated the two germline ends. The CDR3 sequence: CASSPAYNEQFF. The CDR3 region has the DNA TGCGCCAGCAGCCCAGCCTACAATGAGCAGTTCTTC.

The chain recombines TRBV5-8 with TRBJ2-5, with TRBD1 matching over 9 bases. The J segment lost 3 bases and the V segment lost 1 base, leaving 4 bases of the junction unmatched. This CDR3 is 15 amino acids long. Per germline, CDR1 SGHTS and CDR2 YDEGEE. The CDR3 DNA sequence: TGTGCCAGCAGCTTGTGGGGACAGGGTAAAGAGACCCAGTACTTC. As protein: CASSLWGQGKETQYF.

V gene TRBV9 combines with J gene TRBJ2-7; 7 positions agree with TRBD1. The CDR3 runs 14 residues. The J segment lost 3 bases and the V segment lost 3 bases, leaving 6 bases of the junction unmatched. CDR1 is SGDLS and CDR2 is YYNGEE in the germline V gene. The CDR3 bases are TGTGCCAGCAGCGAAGGGACAGCGGACTACGAGCAGTACTTC. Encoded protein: CASSEGTADYEQYF.